This entry features one TCR beta chain sequence. Its specificity is unknown. After removal of 1 base from V and 1 base from J, the junction contained 3 bases not matched to a gene. In germline, CDR1 is KGHSH, CDR2 LQKENI. CDR3 length: 16 amino acids. This entry comes from a study of T cells after yellow fever vaccination. Study-level results: Researchers noted that a small share of clonotypes showed up in both CD4 and CD8 compartments. Abundant bulk-derived clonotypes could contaminate FACS-sorted repertoires. Among primary-vaccination clones, most reappeared after the booster, at approximately 96% for CD4 and around 90% for CD8. Researchers report a weaker secondary response that nonetheless peaked faster, day 5 versus 15.

TCRdb re-derived calls from the 5' RACE reads in MiXCR, one entry per CDR3 protein. The sample yields a few hundred thousand distinct CDR3 sequences, about an eighth seen once. The clonotype was recovered from a young man who received the YFV17D yellow fever vaccine. The rearrangement joins TRBV18 to TRBJ2-1; TRBD1 aligns across 8 bases. The sample consisted of CD4+ T cells sorted from PBMCs, taken 15 days after the yellow fever booster vaccination. The CDR3 region is CASSPRDRPSYNEQFF. The CDR3 bases are TGTGCCAGCTCACCACGGGACAGGCCATCCTACAATGAGCAGTTCTTC.